One and the same sample provided the 20 T cell receptor beta chains below, sequenced in a study of beta chain features in type 1 diabetes. The entirety of the isolated RNA underwent reverse transcription, so expressed TCRB transcripts were sequenced. Assay: immunoSEQ multiplex PCR; the TCRdb copy retains only in-frame clones and omits some. This table has under 400,000 clones, 12% to 15% appearing once. Input material: central memory CD4+ T cells from blood. These receptors were collected from a man younger than 40 in good health.

This clone was seen a few times. This sequence joins TRBV6-1 and TRBJ1-1; D is possibly TRBD1 (5 bases). Trimming shortened V by 6 bases and J by 1 base, and 15 bases separated the two germline ends. CDR1 and CDR2 from the germline V gene are MNHNS and SASEGT. The CDR3 has 15 residues. CDR3: CASSFDGRGNTEAFF. In DNA, the CDR3 is TGTGCCAGCAGCTTCGACGGGAGGGGGAACACTGAAGCTTTCTTT.

This clone was counted between two and nine times. The chain's CDR3 is CASSTLLAGGPGEQYV. The CDR3 region has the DNA TGTGCCAGCAGTACATTACTAGCGGGAGGGCCTGGGGAGCAGTACGTC. The rearrangement uses TRBV27 and TRBJ2-7; 13 bases agree with TRBD2. The CDR3 runs 16 residues. Trimming at V came to 5 bases and at J to 7 bases, leaving 11 bases not matched to a gene. Germline V CDR1 and CDR2: MNHEY, SMNVEV (reference sequence).

This chain joins TRBV4-3 and TRBJ2-7; perhaps D is TRBD1 or TRBD2 (5 bases each). CDR1 is LGHNA and CDR2 is YSLEER in the germline V gene. This CDR3 contains 17 residues. V dropped 4 bases and J dropped 1 base, with 20 bases sitting between them. CDR3 amino acids: CASSLIKGLRGSYEQYV. The CDR3 nucleotides are TGCGCCAGCAGCCTTATAAAGGGGCTTCGGGGTTCCTACGAGCAGTACGTC.

The gene calls are TRBV5-4 and TRBJ2-5; D not certain. CDR3 length equals 16 residues. Looked up from germline, CDR1 is SGHNT and CDR2 is YYREEE (reference sequence). V was pared by 2 bases and J by 1 base, with 15 bases between. For the CDR3, the DNA is TGTGCCAGCAGCTTTCCCAGCCTTCACGGCCAAGAGACCCAGTACTTC. Its translation: CASSFPSLHGQETQYF.

The rearrangement uses TRBV9 and TRBJ2-4; tentatively, D is TRBD1 or TRBD2 (7 bases each). CDR1 is SGDLS, CDR2 YYNGEE, per germline. The CDR3 has 17 amino acids. V lost 0 bases and J 4 bases, leaving 17 bases between the germline ends. Here the CDR3 reads CASSVDPQGGWKNIQYF. CDR3 coding DNA: TGTGCCAGCAGCGTAGATCCCCAGGGGGGGTGGAAAAACATTCAGTACTTC.

The gene calls are TRBV7-3 and TRBJ2-1, with 12 bases matching TRBD2. CDR1 is SGHTA, CDR2 FQGTGA, per germline. CDR3 length: 16 residues. Trimming removed 3 bases from V and 6 bases from J; junction bases left unmatched: 6. CDR3 region: CASSFMTSGSINEQFF. As DNA, the CDR3 is TGTGCCAGCAGCTTTATGACTAGCGGGAGTATCAATGAGCAGTTCTTC.

V usage is TRBV7-2 and J usage is TRBJ2-3, with D unresolved. V dropped 5 bases and J dropped 2 bases, with 14 bases sitting between them. This CDR3 is built from 15 residues. The germline CDR1 and CDR2 sequences are SGHTA and FQGNSA. The CDR3 DNA sequence: TGTGCCAGCAGCCCACGTGGGCAGACCACAGATACGCAGTATTTT. The encoded protein is CASSPRGQTTDTQYF.

The CDR3 bases are TGCGCCAGCAGCCAAGAACCCGAAAAAGGGGGTAACTATGGCTACACCTTC. Residues: CASSQEPEKGGNYGYTF. V and J are TRBV4-1 and TRBJ1-2, with a weak D call TRBD1 (6 bases). The CDR3 length is 17 residues. V was clipped by 0 bases and J by 1 base, with 15 bases between them. The germline V gene encodes CDR1 MGHRA and CDR2 YSYEKL.

The V and J genes are TRBV7-9 and TRBJ1-2; D is perhaps TRBD1 (6 bases). Trimming stripped 4 bases from V and 0 bases from J, with 15 bases between. CDR3 length: 16 amino acids. In germline, CDR1 is SEHNR, CDR2 FQNEAQ (reference sequence). DNA of the CDR3: TGTGCCAGCAGCTGGGGCGCAGGGGTGCCTAACTATGGCTACACCTTC. Its protein is CASSWGAGVPNYGYTF.

V gene TRBV5-1 combines with J gene TRBJ2-1; the D is unclear. The CDR3 covers 15 residues. Germline V lookup: CDR1 SGHRS, CDR2 YFSETQ. Trimming took off 4 bases at V and 5 bases at J, with 16 bases between the two ends. The CDR3 bases are TGCGCCAGCAGCCCCACGATAACTAATAACAATGAGCAGTTCTTC. Protein sequence: CASSPTITNNNEQFF. The full variable domain, in which reference TRBV5-1 and TRBJ2-1 provide the parts outside the CDR3, is KAGVTQTPRYLIKTRGQQVTLSCSPISGHRSVSWYQQTPGQGLQFLFEYFSETQRNKGNFPGRFSGRQFSNSRSEMNVSTLELGDSALYLCASSPTITNNNEQFFGPGTRLTVL.

This chain uses TRBV19 with TRBJ2-3; TRBD2 matches at 7 bases. The CDR3 sequence is 15 residues long. After removal of 7 bases from V and 5 bases from J, the junction contained 12 bases not matched to a gene. Germline CDR1 and CDR2: LNHDA and SQIVND (reference sequence). The CDR3 loop is CASIEGSAGKDTQYF. The CDR3 nucleotides are TGTGCCAGTATCGAAGGGTCAGCGGGAAAAGATACGCAGTATTTT.

The V call is TRBV11-2, the J call TRBJ1-1, with D hard to call. V was trimmed by 5 bases and J by 7 bases, leaving 11 bases between them. Germline CDR1 SGHAT, CDR2 FQNNGV. The CDR3 runs 12 residues. The chain's CDR3 is CASSLGRSEAFF. Written as DNA, the CDR3 is TGTGCCAGCAGCCTTGGGAGGAGTGAAGCTTTCTTT.

This rearrangement joins TRBV4-1 to TRBJ1-6, with TRBD1 matching over 7 bases. The CDR3 extends over 16 amino acids. The V segment lost 1 base and the J segment 7 bases; nucleotides outside the gene matches: 7. From germline, CDR1 is MGHRA and CDR2 YSYEKL. The CDR3 DNA sequence: TGCGCCAGCAGCCAAGCTTCCGGGACAGAGAATTCACCCCTCCACTTT. Its translation is CASSQASGTENSPLHF.

The rearrangement uses TRBV11-1 and TRBJ1-1; a weak D match, TRBD1 (6 bases). V lost 5 bases and J 0 bases, leaving 13 bases between the germline ends. The CDR3 has 15 amino acids. Germline lookup yields CDR1 SGHAT and CDR2 FQDESV (reference sequence). The CDR3 region is CASSPWGQLNTEAFF. CDR3 DNA: TGTGCCAGCAGCCCCTGGGGACAACTGAACACTGAAGCTTTCTTT.

This clone was observed a few times. The chain links TRBV7-6 to TRBJ2-5; the match to TRBD2 covers 7 bases. Per germline, CDR1 SGHVS and CDR2 FNYEAQ. There are 15 residues in the CDR3. Trimming removed 1 base from V and 1 base from J; junction bases left unmatched: 3. The CDR3 is CASSLVRGSQETQYF. The CDR3 DNA is TGTGCCAGCAGCTTAGTGCGGGGGAGCCAAGAGACCCAGTACTTC. Supplemented by reference TRBV7-6 and TRBJ2-5, the full variable domain reads GAGVSQSPRYKVTKRGQDVALRCDPISGHVSLYWYRQALGQGPEFLTYFNYEAQQDKSGLPNDRFSAERPEGSISTLTIQRTEQRDSAMYRCASSLVRGSQETQYFGPGTRLLVL.

This clone has more than one count but fewer than ten. The chain links TRBV28 to TRBJ2-5; no clear D. Germline V gene lookup returns CDR1 MDHEN and CDR2 SYDVKM. This CDR3 region has 14 residues. V lost 4 bases and J 6 bases, leaving 15 bases between the germline ends. CDR3 nucleotides: TGTGCCAGCAGTTCCATGGGCAGTCAGCAGACCCAGTACTTC. It yields the protein CASSSMGSQQTQYF.

The chain joins TRBV19 to TRBJ1-1, with D unresolved. The CDR3 consists of 13 residues. V shed 2 bases and J shed 6 bases, with 10 bases lying between them. The germline CDR1 and CDR2 sequences are LNHDA and SQIVND (reference sequence). Here the CDR3 reads CASSISRAAEAFF. The CDR3, as DNA: TGTGCCAGTAGTATATCCCGGGCGGCTGAAGCTTTCTTT.

V and J are TRBV10-1 and TRBJ2-7; D unclear. Germline CDR1 WNHNN, CDR2 SYGVQD (reference sequence). The CDR3 covers 13 residues. Trimming took off 8 bases at V and 0 bases at J, with 11 bases between the two ends. This chain's CDR3 is CASPLDPSYEQYF. The CDR3 bases are TGCGCCAGCCCTTTGGACCCCTCCTACGAGCAGTACTTC.

The chain couples TRBV11-2 to TRBJ2-7, with D hard to call. The CDR3 length is 11 residues. CDR1 and CDR2 from the germline V gene are SGHAT and FQNNGV. V gave up 5 bases and J gave up 8 bases, with 10 bases separating them. The CDR3 region is CASSPGLQQYF. The CDR3 region has the DNA TGTGCCAGCAGCCCCGGATTGCAGCAGTACTTC. Full variable domain (outside the CDR3, taken from reference TRBV11-2 and TRBJ2-7): EAGVAQSPRYKIIEKRQSVAFWCNPISGHATLYWYQQILGQGPKLLIQFQNNGVVDDSQLPKDRFSAERLKGVDSTLKIQPAKLEDSAVYLCASSPGLQQYFGPGTRLTVT.

The genes are TRBV6-6 and TRBJ1-1; 12 nucleotides match TRBD1. J gave up 0 bases and V 6 bases, and 5 bases lay outside the gene matches. Germline values: CDR1 MNHNY, CDR2 SVGAGI (reference sequence). CDR3 length equals 16 residues. For the CDR3, the DNA is TGTGCCAGCAGAAGCCGGGACAGGGGGCTGAACACTGAAGCTTTCTTT. Translating it yields CASRSRDRGLNTEAFF.